This TCR beta chain derives from a study of T cell repertoires in cytomegalovirus infection. Trimming took off 5 bases at V and 7 bases at J, with 4 bases between the two ends. Germline CDR1 SGHAT, CDR2 FQNNGV. There are 10 residues in the CDR3. TCRdb re-called the reads with MiXCR, one entry per CDR3 protein. The table includes about 700,000 distinct CDR3 sequences, around 32% detected once. As to this clonotype: The antigen is undetermined.

The clonotype comes from a human donor in good health (CMV status not recorded). Some clones in this sample may be carry-over from other donors' samples. The sequencing here drew on cultured PBMCs, taken from culture after CMV antigen stimulation. This chain links TRBV11-2 with TRBJ2-3; D gene ambiguous. CDR3 in DNA: TGTGCCAGCAGCCATTATACGCAGTATTTT. It specifies CASSHYTQYF. Supplemented by reference TRBV11-2 and TRBJ2-3, the full variable domain reads EAGVAQSPRYKIIEKRQSVAFWCNPISGHATLYWYQQILGQGPKLLIQFQNNGVVDDSQLPKDRFSAERLKGVDSTLKIQPAKLEDSAVYLCASSHYTQYFGPGTRLTVL.